This T cell receptor beta chain comes out of a study of cytomegalovirus exposure and HLA in healthy donors. Study background: An early data release held tens of millions of unique TCRs from HLA-typed donors.

The PCR contained 60 Vbeta and 13 Jbeta primers. As processed by the authors: Later analysis identified 65 million to 80 million unique TCR beta chains, roughly 11 million shared. The assay was immunoSEQ multiplex PCR, and TCRdb's table has in-frame clones only and misses some. V and J calls and clone size follow that table, whereas D and trimming were derived from the DNA. The data show roughly 200,000 clones, 75% to 85% seen once. This CDR3 region has 12 residues. V shed 0 bases and J shed 5 bases, with 6 bases lying between them. Germline values: CDR1 GTSNPN, CDR2 SVGIG (reference sequence). The source of this sequence is a woman in her sixties in good health and CMV-seropositive. Source material: PBMCs. The chain is built from TRBV30 and TRBJ2-3; D is ambiguous. This CDR3 reads CAWSVHRDTQYF. For the CDR3, the DNA is TGTGCCTGGAGTGTACACCGAGATACGCAGTATTTT.